Detailed here is one T cell receptor (beta chain). CDR1 is MGHRA and CDR2 is YSYEKL in the germline V gene. This CDR3 is built from 16 residues. The junction had 5 bases not matched to a gene; V was cut back by 2 bases and J by 1 base. Using RNA transcripts as the source, TCR beta CDR3 regions were amplified. RT-PCR in the first round (using the HTBI primer set) targeted the TCR CDR3. Via MiXCR, TCRdb re-called the multiplex PCR reads, giving one row per CDR3 protein. Of 400,000 to 500,000 distinct CDR3 sequences listed, 14% to 15% are singletons. The data originate from a study of T cells in Graves' hyperthyroidism and ophthalmopathy.

Sequencing input: blood. The rearrangement links TRBV4-1 to TRBJ2-1; 7 nucleotides agree with TRBD2. This clonotype originated in a man aged 18 to 29 with Graves' ophthalmopathy. The chain's CDR3 is CASSQMGGESYNEQFF. CDR3 in DNA: TGCGCCAGCAGCCAAATGGGAGGGGAATCCTACAATGAGCAGTTCTTC.